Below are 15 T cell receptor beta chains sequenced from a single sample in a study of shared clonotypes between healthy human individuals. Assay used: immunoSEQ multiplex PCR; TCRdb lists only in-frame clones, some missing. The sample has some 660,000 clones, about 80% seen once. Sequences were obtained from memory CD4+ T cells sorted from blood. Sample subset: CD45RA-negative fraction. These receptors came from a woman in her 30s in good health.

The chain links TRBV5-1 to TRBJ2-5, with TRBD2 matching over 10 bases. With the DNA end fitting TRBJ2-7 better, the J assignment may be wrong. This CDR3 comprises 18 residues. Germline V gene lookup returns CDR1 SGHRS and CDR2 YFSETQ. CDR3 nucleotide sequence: TGCGCCAGCAGCTTGGCCCTAGCGGGAGCGGGGGTAGGGTACGAGCAGTACTTC. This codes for CASSLALAGAGVGYEQYF.

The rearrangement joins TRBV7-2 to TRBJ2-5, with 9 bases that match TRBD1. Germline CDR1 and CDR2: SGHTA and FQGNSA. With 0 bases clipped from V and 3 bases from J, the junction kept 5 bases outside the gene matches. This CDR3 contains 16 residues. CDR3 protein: CASSLAVQGAKETQYF. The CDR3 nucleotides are TGTGCCAGCAGCTTAGCGGTACAGGGGGCGAAAGAGACCCAGTACTTC.

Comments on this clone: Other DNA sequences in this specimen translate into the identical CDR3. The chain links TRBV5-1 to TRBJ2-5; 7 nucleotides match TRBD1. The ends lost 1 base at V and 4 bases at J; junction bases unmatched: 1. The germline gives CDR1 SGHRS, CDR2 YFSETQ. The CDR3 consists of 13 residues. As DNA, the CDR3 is TGCGCCAGCAGCTTGACAGGGGCAGAGACCCAGTACTTC. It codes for CASSLTGAETQYF.

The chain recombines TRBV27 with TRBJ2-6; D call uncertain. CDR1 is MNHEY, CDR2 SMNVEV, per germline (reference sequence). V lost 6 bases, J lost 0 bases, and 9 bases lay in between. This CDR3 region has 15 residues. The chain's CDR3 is CASRPGHSGANVLTF. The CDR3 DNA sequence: TGTGCCAGCAGGCCAGGCCACTCTGGGGCCAACGTCCTGACTTTC.

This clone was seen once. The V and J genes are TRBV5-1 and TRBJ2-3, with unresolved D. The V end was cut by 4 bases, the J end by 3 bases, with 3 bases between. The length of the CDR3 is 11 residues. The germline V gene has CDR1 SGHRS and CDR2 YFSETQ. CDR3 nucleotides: TGCGCCAGCAGCATGACAGATACGCAGTATTTT. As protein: CASSMTDTQYF. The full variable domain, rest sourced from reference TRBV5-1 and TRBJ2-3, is KAGVTQTPRYLIKTRGQQVTLSCSPISGHRSVSWYQQTPGQGLQFLFEYFSETQRNKGNFPGRFSGRQFSNSRSEMNVSTLELGDSALYLCASSMTDTQYFGPGTRLTVL.

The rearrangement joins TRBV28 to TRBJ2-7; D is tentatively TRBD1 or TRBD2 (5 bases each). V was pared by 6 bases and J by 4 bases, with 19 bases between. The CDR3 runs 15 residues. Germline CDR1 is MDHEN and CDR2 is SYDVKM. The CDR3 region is CASSRPGTASYEQYF. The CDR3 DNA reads TGTGCCAGCAGCCGCCCCGGGACGGCGAGTTACGAGCAGTACTTC.

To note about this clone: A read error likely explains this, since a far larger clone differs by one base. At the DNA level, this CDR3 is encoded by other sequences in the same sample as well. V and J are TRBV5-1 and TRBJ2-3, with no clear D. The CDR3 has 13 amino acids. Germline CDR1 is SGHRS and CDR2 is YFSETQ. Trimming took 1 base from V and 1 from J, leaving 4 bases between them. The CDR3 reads CASSLTGTDTQYF. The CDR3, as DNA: TGCGCCAGCAGCTTGACGGGCACAGATACGCAGTATTTT.

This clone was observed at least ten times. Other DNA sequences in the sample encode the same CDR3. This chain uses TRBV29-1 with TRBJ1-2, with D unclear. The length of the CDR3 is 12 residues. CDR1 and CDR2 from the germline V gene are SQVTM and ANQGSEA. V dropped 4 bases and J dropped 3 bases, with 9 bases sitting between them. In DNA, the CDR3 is TGCAGCGTTGCCGCGCAACACTATGGCTACACCTTC. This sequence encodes CSVAAQHYGYTF.

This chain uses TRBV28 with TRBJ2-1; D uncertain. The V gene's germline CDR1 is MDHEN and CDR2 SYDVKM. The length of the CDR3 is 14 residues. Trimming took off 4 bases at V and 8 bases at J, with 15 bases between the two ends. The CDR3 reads CASSSPGWADEQFF. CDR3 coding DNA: TGTGCCAGCAGTTCCCCCGGCTGGGCCGATGAGCAGTTCTTC. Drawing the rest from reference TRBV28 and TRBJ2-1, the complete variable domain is DVKVTQSSRYLVKRTGEKVFLECVQDMDHENMFWYRQDPGLGLRLIYFSYDVKMKEKGDIPEGYSVSREKKERFSLILESASTNQTSMYLCASSSPGWADEQFFGPGTRLTVL.

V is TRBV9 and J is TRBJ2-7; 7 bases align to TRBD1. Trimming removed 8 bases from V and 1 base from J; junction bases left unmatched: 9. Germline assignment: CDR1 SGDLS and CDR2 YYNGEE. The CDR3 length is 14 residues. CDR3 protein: CARRQGDTSYEQYF. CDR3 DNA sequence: TGTGCCAGACGCCAGGGGGACACGTCCTACGAGCAGTACTTC.

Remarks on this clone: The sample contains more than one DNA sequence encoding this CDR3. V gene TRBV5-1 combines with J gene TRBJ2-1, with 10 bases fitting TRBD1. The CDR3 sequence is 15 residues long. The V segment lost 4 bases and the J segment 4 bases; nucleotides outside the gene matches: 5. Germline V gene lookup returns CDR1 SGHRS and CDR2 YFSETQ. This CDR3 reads CASSKDRGGYNEQFF. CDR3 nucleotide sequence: TGCGCCAGCAGCAAGGACAGGGGGGGATACAATGAGCAGTTCTTC. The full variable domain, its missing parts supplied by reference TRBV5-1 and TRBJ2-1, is KAGVTQTPRYLIKTRGQQVTLSCSPISGHRSVSWYQQTPGQGLQFLFEYFSETQRNKGNFPGRFSGRQFSNSRSEMNVSTLELGDSALYLCASSKDRGGYNEQFFGPGTRLTVL.

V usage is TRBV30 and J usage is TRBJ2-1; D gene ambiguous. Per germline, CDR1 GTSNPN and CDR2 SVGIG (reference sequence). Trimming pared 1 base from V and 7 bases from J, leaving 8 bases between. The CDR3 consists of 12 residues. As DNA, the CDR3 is TGTGCCTGGAGTGAGGCCGGGAATGAGCAGTTCTTC. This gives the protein CAWSEAGNEQFF.

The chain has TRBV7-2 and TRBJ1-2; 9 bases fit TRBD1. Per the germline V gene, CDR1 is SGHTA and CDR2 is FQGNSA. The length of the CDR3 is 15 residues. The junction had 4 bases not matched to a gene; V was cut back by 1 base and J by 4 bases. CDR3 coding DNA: TGTGCCAGCAGCTTAGGGGACAGGGCAGGCTATGGCTACACCTTC. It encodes CASSLGDRAGYGYTF.

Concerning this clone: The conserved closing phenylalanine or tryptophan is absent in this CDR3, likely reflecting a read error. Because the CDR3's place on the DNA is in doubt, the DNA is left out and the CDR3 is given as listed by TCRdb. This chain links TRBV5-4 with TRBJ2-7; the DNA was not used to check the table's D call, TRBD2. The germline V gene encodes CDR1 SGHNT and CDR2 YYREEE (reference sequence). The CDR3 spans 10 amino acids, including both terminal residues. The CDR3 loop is CASSLGWLFI.

The CDR3 reads CASTLTRGLDTEAFF. The CDR3 coding sequence is TGTGCCAGCACCTTAACCAGGGGGCTTGACACTGAAGCTTTCTTT. The chain couples TRBV2 to TRBJ1-1; 8 bases map to TRBD1. Losses at the gene ends were 7 bases for V and 3 bases for J; bases not matched to a gene: 10. Germline V gene data show CDR1 as SNHLY and CDR2 as FYNNEI. The CDR3 has 15 residues. The variable domain in full, completed from reference TRBV2 and TRBJ1-1, reads EPEVTQTPSHQVTQMGQEVILRCVPISNHLYFYWYRQILGQKVEFLVSFYNNEISEKSEIFDDQFSVERPDGSNFTLKIRSTKLEDSAMYFCASTLTRGLDTEAFFGQGTRLTVV.